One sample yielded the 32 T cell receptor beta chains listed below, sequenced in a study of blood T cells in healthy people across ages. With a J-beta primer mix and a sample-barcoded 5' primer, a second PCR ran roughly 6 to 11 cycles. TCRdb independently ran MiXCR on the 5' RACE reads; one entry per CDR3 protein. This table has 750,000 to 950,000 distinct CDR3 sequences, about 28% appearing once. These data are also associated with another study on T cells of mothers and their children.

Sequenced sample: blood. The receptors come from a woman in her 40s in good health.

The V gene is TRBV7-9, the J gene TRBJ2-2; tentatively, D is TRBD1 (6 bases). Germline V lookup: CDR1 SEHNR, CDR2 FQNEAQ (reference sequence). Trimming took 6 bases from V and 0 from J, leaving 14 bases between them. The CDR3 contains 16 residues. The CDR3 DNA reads TGTGCCAGCAGTTTTACCCAGGGGACGAACACCGGGGAGCTGTTTTTT. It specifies CASSFTQGTNTGELFF.

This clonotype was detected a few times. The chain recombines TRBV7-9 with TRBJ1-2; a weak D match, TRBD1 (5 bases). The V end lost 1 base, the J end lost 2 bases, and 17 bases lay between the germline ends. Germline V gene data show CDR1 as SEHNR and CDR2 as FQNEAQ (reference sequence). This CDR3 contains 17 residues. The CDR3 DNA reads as TGTGCCAGCAGCTTAGTGTGGGACGGCGGCTTAAACTATGGCTACACCTTC. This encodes CASSLVWDGGLNYGYTF.

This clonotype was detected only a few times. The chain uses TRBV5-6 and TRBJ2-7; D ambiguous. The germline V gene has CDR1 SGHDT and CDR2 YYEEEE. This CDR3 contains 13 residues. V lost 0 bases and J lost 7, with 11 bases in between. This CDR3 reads CASSLVQDNEQYF. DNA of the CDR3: TGTGCCAGCAGCTTGGTTCAAGACAATGAGCAGTACTTC.

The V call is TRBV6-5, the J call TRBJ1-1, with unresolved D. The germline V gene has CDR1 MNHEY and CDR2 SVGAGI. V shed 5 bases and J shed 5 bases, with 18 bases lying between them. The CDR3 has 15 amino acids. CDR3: CASSKPWESITEAFF. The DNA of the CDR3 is TGTGCCAGCAGTAAGCCTTGGGAATCGATTACTGAAGCTTTCTTT.

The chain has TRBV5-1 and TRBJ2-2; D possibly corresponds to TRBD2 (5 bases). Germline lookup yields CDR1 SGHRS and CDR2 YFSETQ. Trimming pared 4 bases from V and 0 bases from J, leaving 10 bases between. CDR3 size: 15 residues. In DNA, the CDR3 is TGCGCCAGCAGCAGGCGGGCAGCGAACACCGGGGAGCTGTTTTTT. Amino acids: CASSRRAANTGELFF.

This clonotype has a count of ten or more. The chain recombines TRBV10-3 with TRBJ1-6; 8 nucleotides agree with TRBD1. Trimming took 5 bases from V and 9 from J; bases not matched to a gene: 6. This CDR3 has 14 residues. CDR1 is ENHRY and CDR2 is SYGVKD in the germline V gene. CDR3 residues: CAISLGQGSSPLHF. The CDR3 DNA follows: TGTGCCATCAGTTTAGGACAGGGTTCTTCACCCCTCCACTTT.

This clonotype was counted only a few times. The DNA of the CDR3 is TGCAGTGCTAGTCCCAATCTCCTCTACGACAGGGACAACTATGGCTACACCTTC. Translated, it gives CSASPNLLYDRDNYGYTF. The chain is built from TRBV20-1 and TRBJ1-2; 7 positions match TRBD1. This CDR3 spans 18 amino acids. Looked up from germline, CDR1 is DFQATT and CDR2 is SNEGSKA (reference sequence). J lost 2 bases, V lost 3 bases, and 18 bases had no gene match.

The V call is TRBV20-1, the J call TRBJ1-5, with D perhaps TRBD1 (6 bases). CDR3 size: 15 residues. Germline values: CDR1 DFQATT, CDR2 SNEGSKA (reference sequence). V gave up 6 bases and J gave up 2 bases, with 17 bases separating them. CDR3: CSAWAGGIGNQPQHF. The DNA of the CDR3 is TGCAGTGCATGGGCGGGGGGCATAGGCAATCAGCCCCAGCATTTT.

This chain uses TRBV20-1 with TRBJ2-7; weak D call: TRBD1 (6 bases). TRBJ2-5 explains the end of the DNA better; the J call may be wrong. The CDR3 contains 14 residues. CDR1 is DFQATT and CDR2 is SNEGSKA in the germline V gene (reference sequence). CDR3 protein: CSAEAGDRGETQYF. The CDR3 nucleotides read TGCAGTGCCGAGGCAGGGGATCGAGGGGAGACCCAGTACTTC.

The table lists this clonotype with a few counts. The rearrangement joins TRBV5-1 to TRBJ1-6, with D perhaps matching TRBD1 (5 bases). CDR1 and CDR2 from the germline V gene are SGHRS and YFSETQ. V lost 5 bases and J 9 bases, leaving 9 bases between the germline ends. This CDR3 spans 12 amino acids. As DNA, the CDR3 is TGCGCCAGCAGGGGGGGGAGTTCACCCCTCCACTTT. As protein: CASRGGSSPLHF.

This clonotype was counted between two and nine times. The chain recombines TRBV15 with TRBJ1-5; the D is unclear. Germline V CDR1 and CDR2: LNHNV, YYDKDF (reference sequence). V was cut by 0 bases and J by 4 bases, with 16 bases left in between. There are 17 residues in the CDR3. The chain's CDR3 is CATSRDQIMEGNQPQHF. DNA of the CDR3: TGTGCCACCAGCAGAGATCAGATTATGGAGGGAAATCAGCCCCAGCATTTT. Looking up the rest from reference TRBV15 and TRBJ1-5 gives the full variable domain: DAMVIQNPRYQVTQFGKPVTLSCSQTLNHNVMYWYQQKSSQAPKLLFHYYDKDFNNEADTPDNFQSRRPNTSFCFLDIRSPGLGDTAMYLCATSRDQIMEGNQPQHFGDGTRLSIL.

The CDR3 DNA reads TGTGCCAGCAGTTACAAGGGGGCCGCAAGCTCCTACGAGCAGTACTTC. This sequence encodes CASSYKGAASSYEQYF. This rearrangement joins TRBV6-5 to TRBJ2-7, with TRBD1 matching 7 bases. This CDR3 has 16 amino acids. The V gene's germline CDR1 is MNHEY and CDR2 SVGAGI. The J segment lost 0 bases and the V segment lost 2 bases, leaving 7 bases of the junction unmatched.

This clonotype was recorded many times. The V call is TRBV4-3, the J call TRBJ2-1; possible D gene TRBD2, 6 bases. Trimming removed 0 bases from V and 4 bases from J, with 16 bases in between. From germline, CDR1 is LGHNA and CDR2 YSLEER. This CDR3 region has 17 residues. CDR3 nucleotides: TGCGCCAGCAGCCAAGATAGGGCGGGGCTGGTGTACAATGAGCAGTTCTTC. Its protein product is CASSQDRAGLVYNEQFF.

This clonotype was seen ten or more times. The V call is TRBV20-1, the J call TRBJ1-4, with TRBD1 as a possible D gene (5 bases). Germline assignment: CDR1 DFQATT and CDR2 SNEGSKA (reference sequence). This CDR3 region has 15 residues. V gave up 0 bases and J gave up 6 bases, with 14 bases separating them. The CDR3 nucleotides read TGCAGTGCTAGAGATAGGGGACGTCTGGATGAAAAACTGTTTTTT. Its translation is CSARDRGRLDEKLFF.

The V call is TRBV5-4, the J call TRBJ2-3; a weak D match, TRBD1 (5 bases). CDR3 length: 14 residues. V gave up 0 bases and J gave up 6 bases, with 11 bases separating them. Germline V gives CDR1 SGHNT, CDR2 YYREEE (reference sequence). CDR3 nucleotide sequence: TGTGCCAGCAGCTTGGGTAGACAGTGGGATACGCAGTATTTT. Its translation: CASSLGRQWDTQYF.

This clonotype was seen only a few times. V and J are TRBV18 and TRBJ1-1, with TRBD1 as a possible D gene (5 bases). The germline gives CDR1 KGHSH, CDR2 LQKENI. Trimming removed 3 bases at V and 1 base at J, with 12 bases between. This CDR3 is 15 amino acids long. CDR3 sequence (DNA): TGTGCCAGCTCACCGGGAGGGGTGAGGAACACTGAAGCTTTCTTT. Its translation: CASSPGGVRNTEAFF. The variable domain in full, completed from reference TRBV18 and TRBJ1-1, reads NAGVMQNPRHLVRRRGQEARLRCSPMKGHSHVYWYRQLPEEGLKFMVYLQKENIIDESGMPKERFSAEFPKEGPSILRIQQVVRGDSAAYFCASSPGGVRNTEAFFGQGTRLTVV.

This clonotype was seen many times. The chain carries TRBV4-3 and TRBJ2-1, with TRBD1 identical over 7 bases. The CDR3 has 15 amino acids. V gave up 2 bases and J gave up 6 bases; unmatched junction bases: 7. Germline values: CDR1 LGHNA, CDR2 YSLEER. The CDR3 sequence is CASSQRQGPLNEQFF. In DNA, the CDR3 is TGCGCCAGCAGCCAACGACAGGGCCCTCTCAATGAGCAGTTCTTC.

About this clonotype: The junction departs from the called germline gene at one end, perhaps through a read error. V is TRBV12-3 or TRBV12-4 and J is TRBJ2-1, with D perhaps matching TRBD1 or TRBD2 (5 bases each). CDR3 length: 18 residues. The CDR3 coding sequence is TGCGCCAGCAGTACCGGGACCAGAAATGGTAAACGATATAATGAGCAGTTCTTC. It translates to CASSTGTRNGKRYNEQFF.

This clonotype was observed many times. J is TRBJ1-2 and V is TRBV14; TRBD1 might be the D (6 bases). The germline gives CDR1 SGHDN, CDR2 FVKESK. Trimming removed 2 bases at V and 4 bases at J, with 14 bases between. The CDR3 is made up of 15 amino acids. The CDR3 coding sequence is TGTGCCAGCAGCCAACAGGGGCCAACGGTCTATGGCTACACCTTC. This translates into CASSQQGPTVYGYTF.

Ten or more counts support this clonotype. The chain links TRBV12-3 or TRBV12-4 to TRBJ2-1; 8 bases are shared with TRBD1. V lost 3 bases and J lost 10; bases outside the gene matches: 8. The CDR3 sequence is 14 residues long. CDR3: CASSFYGQGGEQFF. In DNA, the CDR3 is TGTGCCAGCAGTTTTTACGGACAGGGCGGGGAGCAGTTCTTC.

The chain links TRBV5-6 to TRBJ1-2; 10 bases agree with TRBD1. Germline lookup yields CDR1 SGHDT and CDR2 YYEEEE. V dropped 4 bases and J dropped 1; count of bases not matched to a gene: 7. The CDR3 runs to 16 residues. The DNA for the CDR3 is TGTGCCAGCAGCCCAGTGGGACAGGGGATTAACTATGGCTACACCTTC. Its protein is CASSPVGQGINYGYTF.

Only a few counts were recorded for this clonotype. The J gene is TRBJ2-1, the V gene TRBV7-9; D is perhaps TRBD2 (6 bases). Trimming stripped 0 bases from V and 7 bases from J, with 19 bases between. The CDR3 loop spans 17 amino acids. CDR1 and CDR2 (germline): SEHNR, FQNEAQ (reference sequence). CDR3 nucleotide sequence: TGTGCCAGCAGCTTAGCGGGAGCGGGCCGACGTCGTAATGAGCAGTTCTTC. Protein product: CASSLAGAGRRRNEQFF.

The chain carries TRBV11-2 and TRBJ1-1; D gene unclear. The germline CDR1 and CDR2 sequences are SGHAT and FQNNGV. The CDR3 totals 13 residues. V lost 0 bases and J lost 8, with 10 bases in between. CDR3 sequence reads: CASSLDRLGEAFF. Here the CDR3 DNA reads TGTGCCAGCAGCTTAGACCGGTTAGGGGAAGCTTTCTTT.

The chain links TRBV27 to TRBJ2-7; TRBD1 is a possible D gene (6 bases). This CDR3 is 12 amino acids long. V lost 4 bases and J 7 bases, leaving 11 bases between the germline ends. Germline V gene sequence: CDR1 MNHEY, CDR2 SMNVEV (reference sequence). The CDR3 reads CASSSRTAEQYF. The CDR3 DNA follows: TGTGCCAGCAGTTCCCGGACAGCAGAGCAGTACTTC.

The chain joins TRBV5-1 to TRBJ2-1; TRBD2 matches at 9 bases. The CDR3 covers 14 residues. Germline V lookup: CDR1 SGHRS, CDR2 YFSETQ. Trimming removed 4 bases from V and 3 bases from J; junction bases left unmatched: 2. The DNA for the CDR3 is TGCGCCAGCAGCGGGACTAGCTTCTACAATGAGCAGTTCTTC. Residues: CASSGTSFYNEQFF.

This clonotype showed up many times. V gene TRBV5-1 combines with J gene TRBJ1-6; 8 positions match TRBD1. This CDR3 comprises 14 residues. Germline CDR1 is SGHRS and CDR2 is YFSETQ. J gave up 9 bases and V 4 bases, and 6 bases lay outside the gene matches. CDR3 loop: CASSQGQEFSPLHF. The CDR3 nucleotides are TGCGCCAGCAGCCAGGGACAGGAATTTTCACCCCTCCACTTT.

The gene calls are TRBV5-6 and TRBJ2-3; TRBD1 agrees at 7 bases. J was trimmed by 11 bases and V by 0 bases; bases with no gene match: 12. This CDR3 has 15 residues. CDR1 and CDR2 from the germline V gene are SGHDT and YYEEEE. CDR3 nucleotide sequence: TGTGCCAGCAGCTTGGCAACAGGGGCCCGCGAGAGGCAGTATTTT. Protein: CASSLATGARERQYF.

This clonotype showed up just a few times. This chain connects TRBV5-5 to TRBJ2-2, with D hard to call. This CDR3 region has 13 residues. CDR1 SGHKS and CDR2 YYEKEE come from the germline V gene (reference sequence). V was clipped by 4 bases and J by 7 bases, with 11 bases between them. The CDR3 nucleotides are TGTGCCAGCAGCCCGAACAATCTCGGGGAGCTGTTTTTT. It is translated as CASSPNNLGELFF.

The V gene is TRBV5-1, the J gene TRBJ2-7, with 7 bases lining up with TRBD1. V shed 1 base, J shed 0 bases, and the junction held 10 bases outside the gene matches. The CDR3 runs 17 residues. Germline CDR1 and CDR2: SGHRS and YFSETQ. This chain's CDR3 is CASSLRHRGPDSYEQYF. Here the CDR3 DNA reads TGCGCCAGCAGCTTGCGGCACAGGGGCCCTGACTCCTACGAGCAGTACTTC.

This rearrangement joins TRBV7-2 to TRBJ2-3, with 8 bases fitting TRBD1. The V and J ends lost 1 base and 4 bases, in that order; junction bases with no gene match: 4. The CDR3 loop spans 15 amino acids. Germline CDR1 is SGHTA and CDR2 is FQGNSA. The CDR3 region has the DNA TGTGCCAGCAGCTTAGGGGGGACAGGCGCAGATACGCAGTATTTT. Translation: CASSLGGTGADTQYF.

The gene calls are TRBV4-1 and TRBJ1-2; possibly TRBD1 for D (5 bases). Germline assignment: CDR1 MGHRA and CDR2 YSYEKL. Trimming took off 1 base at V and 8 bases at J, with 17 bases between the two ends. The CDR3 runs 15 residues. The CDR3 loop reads CASSQASFLRAGYTF. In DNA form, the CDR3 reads TGCGCCAGCAGCCAAGCGTCATTTCTCAGGGCGGGCTACACCTTC.

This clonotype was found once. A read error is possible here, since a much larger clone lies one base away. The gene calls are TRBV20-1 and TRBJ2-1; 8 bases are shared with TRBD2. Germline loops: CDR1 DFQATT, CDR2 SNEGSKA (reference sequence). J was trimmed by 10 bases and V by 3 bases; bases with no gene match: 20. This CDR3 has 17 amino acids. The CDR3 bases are TGCAGTGCTAGCGACCCGCGGGCTAGCGGGCGATACTACGAGCAGTTCTTC. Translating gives CSASDPRASGRYYEQFF.